Listed below are T cell receptor beta chains from one sample, sequenced in a study of cytomegalovirus exposure and HLA in healthy donors. Only in-frame clones appear in the TCRdb table, and some are missing; sequencing was by immunoSEQ multiplex PCR. The sample's table shows 200,000 to 250,000 clones. Specimen: PBMCs. These receptors came from a woman aged 25-40 years in good health and CMV-seropositive. The CDR3 runs from the conserved cysteine through the conserved F or W. Each record gives: V gene, J gene, D gene, CDR3 protein, CDR3 DNA. A D gene is named only where the DNA matches it firmly.

v_call: TRBV25-1; j_call: TRBJ2-2; d_call: .; cdr3_aa: CASSPRTFNTGELFF; cdr3_nt: TGTGCCAGCAGTCCCAGGACATTTAACACCGGGGAGCTGTTTTTT
v_call: TRBV10-1; j_call: TRBJ1-2; d_call: TRBD1; cdr3_aa: CASSELRTGANYGYTF; cdr3_nt: TGCGCCAGCAGTGAGCTCCGGACAGGGGCTAACTATGGCTACACCTTC
v_call: TRBV11-2; j_call: TRBJ2-7; d_call: .; cdr3_aa: CASRRPSDRPYEQYF; cdr3_nt: TGTGCCAGCAGGAGACCTAGCGACCGGCCCTACGAGCAGTACTTC
v_call: TRBV18; j_call: TRBJ1-5; d_call: .; cdr3_aa: CASSPIGGNLNQPQHF; cdr3_nt: TGTGCCAGCTCACCAATAGGGGGTAACCTAAATCAGCCCCAGCATTTT
v_call: TRBV5-6; j_call: TRBJ1-3; d_call: .; cdr3_aa: CASSFIAGSFPGNTIYF; cdr3_nt: TGTGCCAGCAGCTTCATCGCAGGGTCCTTTCCTGGAAACACCATATATTTT
v_call: TRBV2; j_call: TRBJ1-1; d_call: .; cdr3_aa: CASSTRTEAFF; cdr3_nt: TGTGCCAGTTCCACCAGGACTGAAGCTTTCTTT
v_call: TRBV29-1; j_call: TRBJ2-7; d_call: .; cdr3_aa: CSAPTLQVYEQYF; cdr3_nt: TGCAGCGCGCCGACACTTCAAGTGTACGAGCAGTACTTC
v_call: TRBV5-1; j_call: TRBJ1-1; d_call: .; cdr3_aa: CASSFREDRAMNTEAFF; cdr3_nt: TGCGCCAGCAGCTTTCGGGAGGACAGAGCCATGAACACTGAAGCTTTCTTT
v_call: TRBV6-5; j_call: TRBJ2-3; d_call: TRBD1; cdr3_aa: CASSFTGVQGDTQYF; cdr3_nt: TGTGCCAGCAGCTTCACAGGGGTTCAGGGAGATACGCAGTATTTT
v_call: TRBV5-4; j_call: TRBJ2-7; d_call: TRBD1; cdr3_aa: CASSMPGQGYKQYF; cdr3_nt: TGTGCCAGCAGCATGCCGGGACAGGGTTATAAGCAGTACTTC
v_call: TRBV5-1; j_call: TRBJ1-5; d_call: .; cdr3_aa: CASSFQGNQPQHF; cdr3_nt: TGCGCCAGCAGCTTCCAGGGCAATCAGCCCCAGCATTTT
v_call: TRBV4-1; j_call: TRBJ2-7; d_call: TRBD2; cdr3_aa: CASSHLPSGGGSEQYF; cdr3_nt: TGCGCCAGCAGCCACCTCCCGAGCGGAGGCGGGAGCGAGCAGTACTTC
v_call: TRBV18; j_call: TRBJ1-1; d_call: .; cdr3_aa: CASSRWTVMNTEAFF; cdr3_nt: TGTGCCAGCTCACGTTGGACAGTGATGAACACTGAAGCTTTCTTT
v_call: TRBV10-3; j_call: TRBJ1-3; d_call: TRBD1; cdr3_aa: CASTNRGQGAGNTIYF; cdr3_nt: TGTGCCTCAACTAACAGGGGACAGGGGGCTGGAAACACCATATATTTT
v_call: TRBV7-2; j_call: TRBJ1-1; d_call: .; cdr3_aa: CASSTQGNTEAFF; cdr3_nt: TGTGCCAGCAGCACCCAGGGGAACACTGAAGCTTTCTTT
v_call: TRBV29-1; j_call: TRBJ2-5; d_call: .; cdr3_aa: CSPRVRETQYF; cdr3_nt: TGCAGCCCAAGAGTCCGGGAGACCCAGTACTTC
v_call: TRBV2; j_call: TRBJ2-7; d_call: .; cdr3_aa: CASSALYEQYF; cdr3_nt: TGTGCCAGCAGTGCCCTGTACGAGCAGTACTTC
v_call: TRBV18; j_call: TRBJ1-1; d_call: .; cdr3_aa: CASLLRDGTEAFF; cdr3_nt: TGTGCCAGCTTACTGAGGGATGGCACTGAAGCTTTCTTT
v_call: TRBV7-9; j_call: TRBJ2-7; d_call: .; cdr3_aa: CASSPDRVHEQYF; cdr3_nt: TGTGCCAGCAGCCCCGACCGGGTACACGAGCAGTACTTC